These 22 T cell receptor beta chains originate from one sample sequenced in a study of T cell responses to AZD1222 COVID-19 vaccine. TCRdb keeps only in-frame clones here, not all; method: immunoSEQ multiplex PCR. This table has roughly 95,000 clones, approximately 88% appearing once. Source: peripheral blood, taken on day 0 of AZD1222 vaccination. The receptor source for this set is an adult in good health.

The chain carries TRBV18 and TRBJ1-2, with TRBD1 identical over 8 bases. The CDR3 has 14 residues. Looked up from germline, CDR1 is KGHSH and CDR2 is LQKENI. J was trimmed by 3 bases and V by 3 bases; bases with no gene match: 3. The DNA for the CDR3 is TGTGCCAGCTCACCGACAGGGGAGGACTATGGCTACACCTTC. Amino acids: CASSPTGEDYGYTF.

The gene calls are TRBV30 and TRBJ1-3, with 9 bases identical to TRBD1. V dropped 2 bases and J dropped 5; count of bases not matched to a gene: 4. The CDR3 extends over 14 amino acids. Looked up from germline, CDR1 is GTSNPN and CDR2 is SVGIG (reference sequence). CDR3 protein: CAWSFGTGRNTIYF. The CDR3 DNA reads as TGTGCCTGGAGTTTCGGGACAGGGAGAAACACCATATATTTT.

CDR3 protein: CASIILGTENTEAFF. CDR3 DNA sequence: TGTGCCAGCATCATTTTAGGGACAGAGAACACTGAAGCTTTCTTT. The rearrangement uses TRBV6-5 and TRBJ1-1; 7 bases match TRBD1. With V trimmed by 7 bases and J by 1 base, 9 bases remained unmatched. In germline, CDR1 is MNHEY, CDR2 SVGAGI. The CDR3 has 15 amino acids.

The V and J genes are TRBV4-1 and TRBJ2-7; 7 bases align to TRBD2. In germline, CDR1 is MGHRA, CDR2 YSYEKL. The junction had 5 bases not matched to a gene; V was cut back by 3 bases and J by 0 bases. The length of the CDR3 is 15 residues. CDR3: CASSQRLADSYEQYF. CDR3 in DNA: TGCGCCAGCAGCCAGCGACTAGCAGACTCCTACGAGCAGTACTTC.

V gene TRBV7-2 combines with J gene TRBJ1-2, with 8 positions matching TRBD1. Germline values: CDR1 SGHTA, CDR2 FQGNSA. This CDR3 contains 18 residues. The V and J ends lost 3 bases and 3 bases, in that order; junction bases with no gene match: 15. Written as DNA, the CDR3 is TGTGCCAGCAGCTTCGTCGTAGGACAGGGCAGGGACTACTATGGCTACACCTTC. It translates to CASSFVVGQGRDYYGYTF. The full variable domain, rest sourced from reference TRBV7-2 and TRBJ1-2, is GAGVSQSPSNKVTEKGKDVELRCDPISGHTALYWYRQSLGQGLEFLIYFQGNSAPDKSGLPSDRFSAERTGGSVSTLTIQRTQQEDSAVYLCASSFVVGQGRDYYGYTFGSGTRLTVV.

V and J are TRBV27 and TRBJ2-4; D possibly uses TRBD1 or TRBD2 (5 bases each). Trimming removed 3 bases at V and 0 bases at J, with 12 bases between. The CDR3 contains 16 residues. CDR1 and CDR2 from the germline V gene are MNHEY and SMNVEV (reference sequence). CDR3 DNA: TGTGCCAGCAGTTTCCGGGACGGAGTAGCCAAAAACATTCAGTACTTC. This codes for CASSFRDGVAKNIQYF.

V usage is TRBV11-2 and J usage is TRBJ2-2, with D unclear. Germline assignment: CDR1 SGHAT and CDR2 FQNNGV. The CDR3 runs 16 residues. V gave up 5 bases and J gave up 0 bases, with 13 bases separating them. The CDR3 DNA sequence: TGTGCCAGCAGCCCCCGAATTGCGACGAACACCGGGGAGCTGTTTTTT. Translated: CASSPRIATNTGELFF.

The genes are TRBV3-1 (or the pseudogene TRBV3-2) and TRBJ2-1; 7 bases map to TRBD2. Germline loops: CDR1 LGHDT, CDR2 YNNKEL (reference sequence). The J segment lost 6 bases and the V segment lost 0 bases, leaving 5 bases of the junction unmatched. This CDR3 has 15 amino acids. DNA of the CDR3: TGTGCCAGCAGCCAAGATACCCGACTAGCCAATGAGCAGTTCTTC. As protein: CASSQDTRLANEQFF.

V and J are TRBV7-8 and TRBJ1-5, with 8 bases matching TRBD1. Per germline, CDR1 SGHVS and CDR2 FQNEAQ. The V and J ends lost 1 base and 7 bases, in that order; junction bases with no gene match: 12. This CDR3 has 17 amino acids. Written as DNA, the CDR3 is TGTGCCAGCAGCTTAGTAGCTAGAGGACAGGGCTTGCAGCCCCAGCATTTT. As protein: CASSLVARGQGLQPQHF.

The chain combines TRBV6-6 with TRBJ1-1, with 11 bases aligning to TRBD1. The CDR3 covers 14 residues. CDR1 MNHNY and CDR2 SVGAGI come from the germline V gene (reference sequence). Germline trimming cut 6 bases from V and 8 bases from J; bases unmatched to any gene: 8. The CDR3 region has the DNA TGTGCCAGCAGATTCGGGACAGGGGGACGCGAAGCTTTCTTT. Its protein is CASRFGTGGREAFF.

The CDR3 region has the DNA TGTGCCTGGAGCCCACCAGGGCCCACTGAAGCTTTCTTT. It encodes CAWSPPGPTEAFF. J is TRBJ1-1 and V is TRBV30; D is perhaps TRBD1 (5 bases). The CDR3 spans 13 residues. The V gene lost 3 bases and the J gene lost 4 bases, with 12 bases spanning the gap. The germline gives CDR1 GTSNPN, CDR2 SVGIG (reference sequence).

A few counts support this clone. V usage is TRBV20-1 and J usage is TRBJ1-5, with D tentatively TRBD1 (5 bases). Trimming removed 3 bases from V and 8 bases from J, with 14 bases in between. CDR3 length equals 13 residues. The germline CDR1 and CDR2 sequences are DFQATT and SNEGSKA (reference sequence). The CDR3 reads CSASLERGEPQHF. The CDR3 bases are TGCAGTGCTAGTTTAGAACGGGGGGAGCCCCAGCATTTT.

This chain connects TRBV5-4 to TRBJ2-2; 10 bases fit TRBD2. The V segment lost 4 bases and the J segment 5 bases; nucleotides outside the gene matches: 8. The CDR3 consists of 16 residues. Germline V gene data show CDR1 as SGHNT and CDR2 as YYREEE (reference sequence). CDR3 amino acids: CASSQAGGRFTGELFF. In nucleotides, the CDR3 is TGTGCCAGCAGCCAAGCGGGAGGGCGGTTTACCGGGGAGCTGTTTTTT.

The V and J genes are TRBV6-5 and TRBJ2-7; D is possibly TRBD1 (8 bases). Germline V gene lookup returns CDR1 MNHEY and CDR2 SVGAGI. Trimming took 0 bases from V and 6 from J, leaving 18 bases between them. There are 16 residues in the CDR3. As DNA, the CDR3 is TGTGCCAGCAGTTACTCGATCACAGGGGGGGCCCGCGAGCAGTACTTC. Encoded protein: CASSYSITGGAREQYF.

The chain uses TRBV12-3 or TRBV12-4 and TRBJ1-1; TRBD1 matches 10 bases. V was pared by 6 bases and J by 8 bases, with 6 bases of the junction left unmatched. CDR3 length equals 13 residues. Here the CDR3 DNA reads TGTGCCAGCAGCACCGGGACAGGGGAAGAAGCTTTCTTT. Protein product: CASSTGTGEEAFF.

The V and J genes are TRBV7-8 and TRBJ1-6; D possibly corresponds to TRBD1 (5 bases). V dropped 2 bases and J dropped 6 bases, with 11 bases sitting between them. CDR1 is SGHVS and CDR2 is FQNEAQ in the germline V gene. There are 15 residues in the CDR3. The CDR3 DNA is TGTGCCAGCAGCTTAATAGGCGACAGTAATTCACCCCTCCACTTT. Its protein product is CASSLIGDSNSPLHF.

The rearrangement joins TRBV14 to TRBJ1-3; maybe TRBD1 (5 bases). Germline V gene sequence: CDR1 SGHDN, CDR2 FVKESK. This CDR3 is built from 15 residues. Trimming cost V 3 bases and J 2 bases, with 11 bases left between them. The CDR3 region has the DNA TGTGCCAGCAGCCAGAGGGGTTTAGCTGGAAACACCATATATTTT. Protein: CASSQRGLAGNTIYF.

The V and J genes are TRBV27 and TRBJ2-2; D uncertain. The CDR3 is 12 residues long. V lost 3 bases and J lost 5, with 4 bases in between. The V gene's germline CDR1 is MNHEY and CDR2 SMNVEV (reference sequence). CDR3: CASSFRTGELFF. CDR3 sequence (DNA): TGTGCCAGCAGTTTCAGGACCGGGGAGCTGTTTTTT.

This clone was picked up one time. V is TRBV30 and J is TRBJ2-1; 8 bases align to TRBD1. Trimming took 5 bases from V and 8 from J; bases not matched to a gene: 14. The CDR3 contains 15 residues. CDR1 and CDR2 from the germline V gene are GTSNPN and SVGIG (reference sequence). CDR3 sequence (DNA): TGTGCCTGGGGGACAGGCAACCCCCACAGGGATGAGCAGTTCTTC. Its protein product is CAWGTGNPHRDEQFF.

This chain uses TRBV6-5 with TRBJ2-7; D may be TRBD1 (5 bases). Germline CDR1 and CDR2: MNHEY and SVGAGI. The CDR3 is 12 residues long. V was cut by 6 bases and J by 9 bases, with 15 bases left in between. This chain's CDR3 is CASSPRAIGQYF. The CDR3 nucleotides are TGTGCCAGCAGCCCCAGGGCCATCGGGCAGTACTTC.

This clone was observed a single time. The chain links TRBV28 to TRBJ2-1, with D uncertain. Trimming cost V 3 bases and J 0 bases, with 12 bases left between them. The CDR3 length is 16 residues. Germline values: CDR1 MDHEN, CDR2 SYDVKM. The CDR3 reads CASSFTAIYSYNEQFF. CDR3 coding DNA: TGTGCCAGCAGTTTTACTGCGATTTACTCCTACAATGAGCAGTTCTTC. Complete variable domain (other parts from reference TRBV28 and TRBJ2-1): DVKVTQSSRYLVKRTGEKVFLECVQDMDHENMFWYRQDPGLGLRLIYFSYDVKMKEKGDIPEGYSVSREKKERFSLILESASTNQTSMYLCASSFTAIYSYNEQFFGPGTRLTVL.

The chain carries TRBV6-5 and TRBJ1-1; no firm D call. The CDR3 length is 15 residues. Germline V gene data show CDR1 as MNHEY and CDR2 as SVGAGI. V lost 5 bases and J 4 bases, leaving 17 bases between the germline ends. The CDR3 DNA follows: TGTGCCAGCAGTCCCCTCGGTGAGGCGGGCACTGAAGCTTTCTTT. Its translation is CASSPLGEAGTEAFF.